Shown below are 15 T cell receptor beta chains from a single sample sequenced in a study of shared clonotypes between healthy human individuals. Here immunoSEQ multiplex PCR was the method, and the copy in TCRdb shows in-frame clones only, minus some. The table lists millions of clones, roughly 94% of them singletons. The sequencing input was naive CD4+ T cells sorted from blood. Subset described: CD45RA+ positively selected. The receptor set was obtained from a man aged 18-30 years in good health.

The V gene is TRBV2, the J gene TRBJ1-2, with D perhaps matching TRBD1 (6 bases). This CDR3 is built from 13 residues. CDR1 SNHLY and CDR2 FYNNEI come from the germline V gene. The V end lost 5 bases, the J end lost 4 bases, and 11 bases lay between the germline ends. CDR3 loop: CASSIGQFYGYTF. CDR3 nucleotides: TGTGCCAGCAGTATAGGACAGTTCTATGGCTACACCTTC.

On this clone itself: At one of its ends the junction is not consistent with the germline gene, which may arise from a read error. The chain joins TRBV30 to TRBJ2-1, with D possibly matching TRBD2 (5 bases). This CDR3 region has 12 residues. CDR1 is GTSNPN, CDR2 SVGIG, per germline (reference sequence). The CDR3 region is CAWSVQGRERFF. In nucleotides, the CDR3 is TGTGCCTGGAGTGTACAAGGAAGGGAGCGGTTCTTC.

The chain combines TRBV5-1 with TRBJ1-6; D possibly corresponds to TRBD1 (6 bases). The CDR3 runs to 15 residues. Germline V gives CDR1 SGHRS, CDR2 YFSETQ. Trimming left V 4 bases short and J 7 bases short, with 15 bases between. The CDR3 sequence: CASSLWQGNNSPLHF. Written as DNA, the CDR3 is TGCGCCAGCAGCCTCTGGCAGGGGAACAATTCACCCCTCCACTTT.

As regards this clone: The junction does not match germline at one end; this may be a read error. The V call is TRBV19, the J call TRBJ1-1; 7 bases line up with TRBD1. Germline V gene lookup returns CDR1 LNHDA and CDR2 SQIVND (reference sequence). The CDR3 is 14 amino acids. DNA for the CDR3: TGTGCCAGTAGTGTAGACAGGGTCCGCACTGAAGCTTTCTTT. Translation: CASSVDRVRTEAFF.

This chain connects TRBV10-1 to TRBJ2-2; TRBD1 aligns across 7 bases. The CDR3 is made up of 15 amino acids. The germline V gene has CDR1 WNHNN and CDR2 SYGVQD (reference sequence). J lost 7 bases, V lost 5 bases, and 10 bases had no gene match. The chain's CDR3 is CASSQTGMVIGELFF. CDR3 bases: TGCGCCAGCAGTCAGACAGGGATGGTCATCGGGGAGCTGTTTTTT.

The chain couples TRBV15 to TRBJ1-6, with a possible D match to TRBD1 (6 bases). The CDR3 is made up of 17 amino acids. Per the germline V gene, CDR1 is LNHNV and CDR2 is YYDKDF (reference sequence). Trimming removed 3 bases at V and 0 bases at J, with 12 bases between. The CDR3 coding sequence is TGTGCCACCAGCAGCACCCAGGGGAGCTCCTATAATTCACCCCTCCACTTT. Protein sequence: CATSSTQGSSYNSPLHF.

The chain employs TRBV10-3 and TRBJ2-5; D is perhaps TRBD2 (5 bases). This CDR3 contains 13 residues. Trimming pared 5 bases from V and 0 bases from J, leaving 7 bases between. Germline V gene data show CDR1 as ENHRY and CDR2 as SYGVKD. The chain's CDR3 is CAISTGNQETQYF. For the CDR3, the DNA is TGTGCCATCAGTACCGGGAACCAAGAGACCCAGTACTTC.

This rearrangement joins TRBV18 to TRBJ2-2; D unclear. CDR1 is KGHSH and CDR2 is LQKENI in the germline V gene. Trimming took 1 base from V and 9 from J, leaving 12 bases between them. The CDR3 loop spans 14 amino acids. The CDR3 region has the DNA TGTGCCAGCTCACCACGGGTTCGGCTCCGGGAGCTGTTTTTT. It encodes CASSPRVRLRELFF.

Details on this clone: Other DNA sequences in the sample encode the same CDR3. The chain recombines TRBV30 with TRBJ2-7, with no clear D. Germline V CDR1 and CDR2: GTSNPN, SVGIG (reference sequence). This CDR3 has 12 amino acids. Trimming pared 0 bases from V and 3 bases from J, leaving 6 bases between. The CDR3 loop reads CAWSVTYYEQYF. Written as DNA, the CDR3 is TGTGCCTGGAGTGTTACGTACTACGAGCAGTACTTC. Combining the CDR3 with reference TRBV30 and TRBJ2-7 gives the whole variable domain SQTIHQWPATLVQPVGSPLSLECTVEGTSNPNLYWYRQAAGRGLQLLFYSVGIGQISSEVPQNLSASRPQDRQFILSSKKLLLSDSGFYLCAWSVTYYEQYFGPGTRLTVT.

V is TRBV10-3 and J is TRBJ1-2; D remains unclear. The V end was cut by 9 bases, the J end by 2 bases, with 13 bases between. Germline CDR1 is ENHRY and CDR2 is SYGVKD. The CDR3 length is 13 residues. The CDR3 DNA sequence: TGTGCCATTGGAACGGGGAAAAACTATGGCTACACCTTC. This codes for CAIGTGKNYGYTF.

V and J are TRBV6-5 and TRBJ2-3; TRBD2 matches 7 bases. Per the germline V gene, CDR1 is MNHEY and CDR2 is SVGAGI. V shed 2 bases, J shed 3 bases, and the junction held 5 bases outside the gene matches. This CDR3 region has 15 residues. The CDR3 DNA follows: TGTGCCAGCAGTTACGGTGGCGGGAGAACAGATACGCAGTATTTT. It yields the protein CASSYGGGRTDTQYF.

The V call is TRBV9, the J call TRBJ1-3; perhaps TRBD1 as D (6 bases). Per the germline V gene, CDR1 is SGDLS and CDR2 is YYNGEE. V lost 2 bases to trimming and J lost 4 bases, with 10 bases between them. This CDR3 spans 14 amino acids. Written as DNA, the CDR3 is TGTGCCAGCAGCGTTGGACAGACCGGAAACACCATATATTTT. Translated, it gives CASSVGQTGNTIYF.

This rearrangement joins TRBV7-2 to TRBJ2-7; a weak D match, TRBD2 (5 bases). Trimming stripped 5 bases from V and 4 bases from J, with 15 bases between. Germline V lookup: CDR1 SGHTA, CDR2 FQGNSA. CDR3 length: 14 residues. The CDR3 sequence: CASSPRAGEYEQYF. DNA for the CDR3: TGTGCCAGCAGCCCCCGGGCGGGTGAATACGAGCAGTACTTC.

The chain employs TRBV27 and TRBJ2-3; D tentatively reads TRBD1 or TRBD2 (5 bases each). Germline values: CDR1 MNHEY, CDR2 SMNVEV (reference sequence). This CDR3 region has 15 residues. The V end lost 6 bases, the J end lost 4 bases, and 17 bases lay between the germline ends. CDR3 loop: CASSPGRVRADTQYF. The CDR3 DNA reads TGTGCCAGCAGCCCGGGACGGGTGAGGGCAGATACGCAGTATTTT.

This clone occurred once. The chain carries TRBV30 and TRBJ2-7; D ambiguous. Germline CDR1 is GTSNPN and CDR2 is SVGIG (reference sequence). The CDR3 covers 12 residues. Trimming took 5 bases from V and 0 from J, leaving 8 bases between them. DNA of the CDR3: TGTGCCTGGGGGCGGCACTCCTACGAGCAGTACTTC. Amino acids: CAWGRHSYEQYF.